This passage covers 12 T cell receptor beta chains from one sample sequenced in a study of blood T cell repertoires in COVID-19. TCRdb's copy holds only in-frame clones and misses some; the assay was immunoSEQ multiplex PCR. Among almost 70,000 clones listed, 65% to 85% were seen once. Sequencing input: peripheral blood. The receptors come from a man aged 55-75 years with acute or convalescent COVID-19.

DNA of the CDR3: TGTGCCAGCAGTGAAGGGACAGGGGCTCGCGAGCAGTACTTC. Translated: CASSEGTGAREQYF. This rearrangement joins TRBV6-1 to TRBJ2-7; 9 nucleotides align to TRBD1. V lost 1 base and J lost 6; bases outside the gene matches: 4. CDR3 length equals 14 residues. CDR1 and CDR2 from the germline V gene are MNHNS and SASEGT.

CDR3 coding DNA: TGTGCCAGCAGCCGGACTAGCGGGGGGGCCAAGTCAAATGAGCAGTTCTTC. Translation: CASSRTSGGAKSNEQFF. The V gene is TRBV7-9, the J gene TRBJ2-1; 15 bases line up with TRBD2. CDR3 length: 17 residues. The germline V gene has CDR1 SEHNR and CDR2 FQNEAQ (reference sequence). V dropped 5 bases and J dropped 7; count of bases not matched to a gene: 9. The whole variable domain, filled in from reference TRBV7-9 and TRBJ2-1, reads DTGVSQNPRHKITKRGQNVTFRCDPISEHNRLYWYRQTLGQGPEFLTYFQNEAQLEKSRLLSDRFSAERPKGSFSTLEIQRTEQGDSAMYLCASSRTSGGAKSNEQFFGPGTRLTVL.

The chain is built from TRBV5-1 and TRBJ1-6; D gene uncertain. Trimming shortened V by 1 base and J by 7 bases, and 15 bases separated the two germline ends. Germline V CDR1 and CDR2: SGHRS, YFSETQ. This CDR3 comprises 16 residues. The CDR3 region is CASSLYSPSSNSPLHF. As DNA, the CDR3 is TGCGCCAGCAGCTTGTATTCACCCAGTAGCAATTCACCCCTCCACTTT.

This clone was seen more than once but under ten times. V gene TRBV15 combines with J gene TRBJ1-2; the match to TRBD1 covers 11 bases. CDR3 length: 18 amino acids. Trimming removed 1 base from V and 4 bases from J; junction bases left unmatched: 11. Germline CDR1 is LNHNV and CDR2 is YYDKDF (reference sequence). The CDR3 sequence is CATSRAYRTGGETYGYTF. The CDR3, as DNA: TGTGCCACCAGCAGAGCCTATCGGACAGGGGGCGAAACCTATGGCTACACCTTC.

The rearrangement links TRBV27 to TRBJ1-2; the match to TRBD1 covers 11 bases. The J segment lost 2 bases and the V segment lost 4 bases, leaving 9 bases of the junction unmatched. Germline lookup yields CDR1 MNHEY and CDR2 SMNVEV (reference sequence). The length of the CDR3 is 17 residues. DNA of the CDR3: TGTGCCAGCAGTTCACAACCTCGGGACAGGGGGAACTATGGCTACACCTTC. Its protein product is CASSSQPRDRGNYGYTF.

The rearrangement joins TRBV18 to TRBJ1-2; the match to TRBD1 covers 7 bases. The CDR3 covers 14 residues. The J segment lost 5 bases and the V segment lost 5 bases, leaving 8 bases of the junction unmatched. Germline V gives CDR1 KGHSH, CDR2 LQKENI. CDR3 region: CASSTRQGEYGYTF. The CDR3 nucleotides are TGTGCCAGCTCAACGAGACAGGGCGAGTATGGCTACACCTTC.

The chain employs TRBV12-5 and TRBJ2-2; 10 bases map to TRBD1. The CDR3 spans 19 residues. Germline loops: CDR1 LGHNT, CDR2 FRNRAP. The J segment lost 1 base and the V segment lost 0 bases, leaving 8 bases of the junction unmatched. The CDR3 spells CASGLVTGTGVMNTGELFF. The CDR3 DNA reads as TGTGCTAGTGGTTTGGTCACCGGGACAGGGGTGATGAACACCGGGGAGCTGTTTTTT.

This chain connects TRBV7-2 to TRBJ1-6; D remains unclear. Trimming took 3 bases from V and 9 from J, leaving 12 bases between them. The CDR3 is 14 amino acids. Germline CDR1 SGHTA, CDR2 FQGNSA. CDR3 in amino acids: CASSFLVRSSPLHF. In DNA form, the CDR3 reads TGTGCCAGCAGCTTTTTAGTCCGTAGTTCACCCCTCCACTTT.

This clone was observed a handful of times. In DNA form, the CDR3 reads TGCGCCAGCAGCGTGGTATCTTCCTACGAGCAGTACTTC. Translating it yields CASSVVSSYEQYF. The genes are TRBV5-1 and TRBJ2-7; D not resolved. CDR1 is SGHRS, CDR2 YFSETQ, per germline. V was clipped by 4 bases and J by 1 base, with 9 bases between them. The CDR3 runs to 13 residues.

This chain uses TRBV6-5 with TRBJ1-4, with D possibly TRBD1 on 6 matching bases. Germline assignment: CDR1 MNHEY and CDR2 SVGAGI. CDR3 size: 13 residues. V lost 0 bases and J lost 12, with 11 bases in between. The CDR3 reads CASSYSSGVELFF. The DNA of the CDR3 is TGTGCCAGCAGTTACTCGTCAGGGGTCGAACTGTTTTTT.

CDR3 loop: CASSDRGSSYNSPLHF. The CDR3 coding sequence is TGTGCCAGCAGTGATAGGGGAAGCTCCTATAATTCACCCCTCCACTTT. This chain joins TRBV2 and TRBJ1-6; D is perhaps TRBD1 (5 bases). The CDR3 spans 16 residues. Germline loops: CDR1 SNHLY, CDR2 FYNNEI. V lost 3 bases to trimming and J lost 0 bases, with 9 bases between them.

The genes are TRBV5-4 and TRBJ1-1; TRBD1 is a possible D gene (5 bases). The ends were cut back, 6 bases at V and 3 bases at J, with 15 bases in the middle. Germline-derived CDR1 and CDR2 are SGHNT and YYREEE (reference sequence). The CDR3 is 14 amino acids. The CDR3 DNA reads as TGTGCCAGCACCTTATTCGGGGGGTACACTGAAGCTTTCTTT. This translates into CASTLFGGYTEAFF.